This T cell receptor beta chain was retrieved from a study of shared clonotypes between healthy human individuals. Whole-study findings and limits: Depth of sequencing was expected to influence donor clonotype sharing. Generation of non-shared clonotypes was less probable than generation of clonotypes shared by all four donors.

As handled by the study authors: Filtering differed for immunoSEQ, which gave only junction sequences without quality scores. Clones were read by immunoSEQ multiplex PCR, and TCRdb kept only the in-frame ones, dropping some. The V and J calls and the clone size are those of that table, but D and trimming were determined from the DNA. The data show 660,000 or so clones, around 96% seen once. Turning to this clone: Its antigen remains unidentified.

Naive CD8 isolation took CD45RO-negative cells positively selected for CCR7 and excluded terminally differentiated effector memory CD45RA+ cells. The V gene's germline CDR1 is MDHEN and CDR2 SYDVKM. Trimming left V 4 bases short and J 4 bases short, with 19 bases between. The CDR3 extends over 16 amino acids. The sequencing input was naive CD8+ T cells sorted from blood. This clonotype was sampled from a woman in her 30s in good health. This chain uses TRBV28 with TRBJ2-5, with D maybe TRBD1 (6 bases). CDR3 region: CASSSYLRGFLETQYF. The CDR3, as DNA: TGTGCCAGCAGTTCGTACCTGAGGGGGTTCTTAGAGACCCAGTACTTC.